One sample yielded the 5 T cell receptor beta chains listed below, sequenced in a study of shared clonotypes between healthy human individuals. TCRdb keeps only in-frame clones here, not all; method: immunoSEQ multiplex PCR. The table has under 1 million clones, approximately 92% seen once; the top ten hold around 24%. Naive CD8 cells were CD45RO-negative, positively selected for CCR7, excluding terminally differentiated effector memory CD45RA+ cells. Specimen: naive CD8+ T cells sorted from blood. These receptors all stem from a young man in good health.

This chain uses TRBV7-9 with TRBJ2-2; TRBD1 matches at 10 bases. J was trimmed by 5 bases and V by 3 bases; bases with no gene match: 9. Germline CDR1 and CDR2: SEHNR and FQNEAQ (reference sequence). The CDR3 runs to 17 residues. CDR3 amino acids: CASSFPGTGVYTGELFF. The CDR3 coding sequence is TGTGCCAGCAGCTTTCCCGGGACAGGGGTTTATACCGGGGAGCTGTTTTTT. Full variable domain (rest looked up from reference TRBV7-9 and TRBJ2-2): DTGVSQNPRHKITKRGQNVTFRCDPISEHNRLYWYRQTLGQGPEFLTYFQNEAQLEKSRLLSDRFSAERPKGSFSTLEIQRTEQGDSAMYLCASSFPGTGVYTGELFFGEGSRLTVL.

The chain carries TRBV9 and TRBJ2-1, with 12 bases that match TRBD2. The V gene's germline CDR1 is SGDLS and CDR2 YYNGEE. The CDR3 totals 15 residues. With V trimmed by 3 bases and J by 7 bases, 5 bases remained unmatched. The CDR3 DNA follows: TGTGCCAGCAGCGCTAGCGGGAGGGCCGTAAATGAGCAGTTCTTC. This encodes CASSASGRAVNEQFF. Drawing the rest from reference TRBV9 and TRBJ2-1, the complete variable domain is DSGVTQTPKHLITATGQRVTLRCSPRSGDLSVYWYQQSLDQGLQFLIQYYNGEERAKGNILERFSAQQFPDLHSELNLSSLELGDSALYFCASSASGRAVNEQFFGPGTRLTVL.

A single count supports this clone. The V gene is TRBV28, the J gene TRBJ2-3, with 10 nucleotides matching TRBD2. The CDR3 runs 16 residues. Germline trimming cut 4 bases from V and 4 bases from J; bases unmatched to any gene: 8. From germline, CDR1 is MDHEN and CDR2 SYDVKM. CDR3 sequence reads: CASSWGTSAFADTQYF. CDR3 sequence (DNA): TGTGCCAGCAGTTGGGGGACTAGCGCATTTGCAGATACGCAGTATTTT.

The chain couples TRBV2 to TRBJ2-3; 12 nucleotides agree with TRBD2. The CDR3 covers 15 residues. Germline V CDR1 and CDR2: SNHLY, FYNNEI. V gave up 6 bases and J gave up 4 bases; unmatched junction bases: 5. For the CDR3, the DNA is TGTGCCAGCAGCACGACTAGCGGGAGTGCAGATACGCAGTATTTT. Protein product: CASSTTSGSADTQYF.

This clone was found once. J is TRBJ1-1 and V is TRBV4-1, with 9 bases identical to TRBD1. Germline V gene data show CDR1 as MGHRA and CDR2 as YSYEKL. V gave up 2 bases and J gave up 2 bases; unmatched junction bases: 3. The CDR3 loop spans 15 amino acids. The CDR3 loop reads CASSQIQGANTEAFF. CDR3 bases: TGCGCCAGCAGCCAAATACAGGGGGCAAACACTGAAGCTTTCTTT.